The 3 T cell receptor beta chains presented below share a single source sample, sequenced in a study of T cell clusters in autoimmune cytopenias. TRB was amplified by touch-down multiplex PCR, primer pools A and B combined. TCRdb reprocessed the multiplex PCR reads, with one entry per CDR3 protein and no DNA. Seen in this sample are 7,800 or so distinct CDR3 sequences; the ten most common clones hold approximately 4.7%. TRB was amplified from about 260 ng of peripheral blood genomic DNA per sample. Source material: peripheral blood. All receptors derive from a human donor with an autoimmune cytopenia or autoimmune hepatitis (not recorded which).

This clonotype is classed as medium-sized (0.01 to 0.1%) by frequency. This sequence joins TRBV19 and TRBJ1-2. Germline CDR1 and CDR2: LNHDA and SQIVND (reference sequence). This CDR3 comprises 16 residues. CDR3 in amino acids: CASTLGTGTLSYGYTF. The variable domain in full, with the rest retrieved from reference TRBV19 and TRBJ1-2, is DGGITQSPKYLFRKEGQNVTLSCEQNLNHDAMYWYRQDPGQGLRLIYYSQIVNDFQKGDIAEGYSVSREKKESFPLTVTSAQKNPTAFYLCASTLGTGTLSYGYTFGSGTRLTVV.

The chain employs TRBV20-1 and TRBJ2-3; TCRdb names TRBD1, which stays unverified in the absence of DNA. The germline V gene has CDR1 DFQATT and CDR2 SNEGSKA (reference sequence). The CDR3 runs 15 residues. This CDR3 is CSARDEGFIQDTQYF.

The genes are TRBV2 and TRBJ2-7; lacking DNA, the TRBD1 call made by TCRdb goes unchecked. CDR1 and CDR2 from the germline V gene are SNHLY and FYNNEI. CDR3 length: 15 amino acids. The CDR3 sequence: CASSEDLTGTYEQYF.